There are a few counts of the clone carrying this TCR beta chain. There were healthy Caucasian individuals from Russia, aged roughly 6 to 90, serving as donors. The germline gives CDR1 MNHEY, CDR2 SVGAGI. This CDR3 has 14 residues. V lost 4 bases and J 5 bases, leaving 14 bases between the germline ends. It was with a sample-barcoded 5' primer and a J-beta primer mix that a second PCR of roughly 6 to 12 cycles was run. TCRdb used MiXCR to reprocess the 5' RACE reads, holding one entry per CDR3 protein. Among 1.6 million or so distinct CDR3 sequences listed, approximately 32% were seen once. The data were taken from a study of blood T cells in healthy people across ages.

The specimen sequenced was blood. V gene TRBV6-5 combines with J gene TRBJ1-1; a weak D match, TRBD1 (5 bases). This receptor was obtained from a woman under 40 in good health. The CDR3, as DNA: TGTGCCAGCAGTTGGGAGAGAGGGGTAACTGAAGCTTTCTTT. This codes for CASSWERGVTEAFF.